This T cell receptor beta chain was documented in a study of OX40 agonist ivuxolimab in advanced cancers. General study findings and limits: The antigens recognized by the expanded peripheral T cells, that is their antigen specificity, were not determined.

Anyone with autoimmune disease history or systemic immunosuppression was excluded. The protocol was immunoSEQ multiplex PCR, while the TCRdb copy is restricted to in-frame clones and leaves out a portion. The table has fewer than 75,000 clones, about 89% seen once; the top ten hold roughly 2.2%. CDR1 and CDR2 from the germline V gene are SGHDN and FVKESK. The CDR3 has 16 amino acids. V dropped 4 bases and J dropped 1; count of bases not matched to a gene: 8. This clone turned up a few times. Its antigen is still unknown. The sample in question was CD4+ or CD8+ T cells sorted from blood, obtained in a trial of the OX40 agonist ivuxolimab. The chain combines TRBV14 with TRBJ1-1, with 8 bases lining up with TRBD1. The sequence was obtained from an adult with an advanced solid tumor such as melanoma, head and neck, liver or kidney cancer. CDR3 amino acids: CASSRRQGIRNTEAFF. The CDR3 DNA follows: TGTGCCAGCAGCCGACGACAGGGGATACGGAACACTGAAGCTTTCTTT.